This T cell receptor (beta chain) originates from a study of T-cell reconstitution after alpha-beta-depleted transplantation in children. Unique molecular identifiers were built into the TCRbeta library. Using its own MiXCR run on the PCR reads, TCRdb lists one record per CDR3 protein. The sample shows hundreds of thousands of distinct CDR3 sequences, under 25% of them seen only once. The V end was cut by 5 bases, the J end by 6 bases, with 17 bases between. The CDR3 is 15 residues long. The germline gives CDR1 MDHEN, CDR2 SYDVKM. This clonotype was observed at least ten times. The V and J genes are TRBV28 and TRBJ2-1, with D perhaps TRBD1 or TRBD2 (5 bases each). The source material was PBMCs, mostly from graft donor cells, sampled 360 days after TCRalphabeta/CD19-depleted stem cell transplant. This sequence was found in a boy in the first two years of life who had a stem cell transplant for acute myeloid leukemia, so the T cells may come from the graft donor. CDR3 sequence (DNA): TGTGCCAGCAGTCCCTTCCGGGACGGCTTCAATGAGCAGTTCTTC. This sequence encodes CASSPFRDGFNEQFF.